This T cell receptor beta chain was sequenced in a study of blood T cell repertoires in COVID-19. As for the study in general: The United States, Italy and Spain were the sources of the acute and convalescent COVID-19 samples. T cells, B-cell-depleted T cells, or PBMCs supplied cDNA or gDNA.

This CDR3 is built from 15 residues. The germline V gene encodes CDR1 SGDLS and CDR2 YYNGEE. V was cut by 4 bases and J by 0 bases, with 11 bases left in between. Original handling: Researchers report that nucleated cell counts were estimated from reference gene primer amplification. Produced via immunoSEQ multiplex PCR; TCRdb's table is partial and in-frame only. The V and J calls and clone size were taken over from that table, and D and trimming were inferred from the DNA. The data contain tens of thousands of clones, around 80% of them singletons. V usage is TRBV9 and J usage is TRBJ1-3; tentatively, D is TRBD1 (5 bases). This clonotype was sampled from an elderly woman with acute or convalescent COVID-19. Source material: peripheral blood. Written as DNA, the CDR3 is TGTGCCAGCAGCTTACAGGCTATCTCTGGAAACACCATATATTTT. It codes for CASSLQAISGNTIYF.